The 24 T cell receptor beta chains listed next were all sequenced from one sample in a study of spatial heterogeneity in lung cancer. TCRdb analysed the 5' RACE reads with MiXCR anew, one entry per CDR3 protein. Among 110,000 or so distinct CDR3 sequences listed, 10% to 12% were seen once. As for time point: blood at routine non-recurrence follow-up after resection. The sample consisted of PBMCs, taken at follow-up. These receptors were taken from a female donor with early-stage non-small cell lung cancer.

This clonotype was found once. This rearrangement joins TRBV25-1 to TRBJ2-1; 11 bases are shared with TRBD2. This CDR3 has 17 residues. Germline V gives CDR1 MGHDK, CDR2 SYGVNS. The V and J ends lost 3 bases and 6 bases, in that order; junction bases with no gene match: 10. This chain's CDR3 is CASSESPTSGTTNEQFF. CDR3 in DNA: TGTGCCAGCAGTGAGTCCCCGACTAGCGGGACTACCAATGAGCAGTTCTTC. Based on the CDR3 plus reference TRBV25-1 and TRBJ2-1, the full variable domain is EADIYQTPRYLVIGTGKKITLECSQTMGHDKMYWYQQDPGMELHLIHYSYGVNSTEKGDLSSESTVSRIRTEHFPLTLESARPSHTSQYLCASSESPTSGTTNEQFFGPGTRLTVL.

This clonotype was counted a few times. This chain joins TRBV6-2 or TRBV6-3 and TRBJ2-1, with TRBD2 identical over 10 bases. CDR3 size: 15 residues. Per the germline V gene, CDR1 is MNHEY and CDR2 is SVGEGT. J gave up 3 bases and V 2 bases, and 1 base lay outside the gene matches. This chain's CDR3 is CASSYTSGVYNEQFF. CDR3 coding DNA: TGTGCCAGCAGTTACACTAGCGGGGTCTACAATGAGCAGTTCTTC.

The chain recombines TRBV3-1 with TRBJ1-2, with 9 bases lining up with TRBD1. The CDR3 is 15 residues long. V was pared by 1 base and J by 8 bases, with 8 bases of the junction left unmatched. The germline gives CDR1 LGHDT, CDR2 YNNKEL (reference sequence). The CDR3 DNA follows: TGTGCCAGCAGCCAAGGATTCTGGACAGGGGTCGGCTACACCTTC. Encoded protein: CASSQGFWTGVGYTF.

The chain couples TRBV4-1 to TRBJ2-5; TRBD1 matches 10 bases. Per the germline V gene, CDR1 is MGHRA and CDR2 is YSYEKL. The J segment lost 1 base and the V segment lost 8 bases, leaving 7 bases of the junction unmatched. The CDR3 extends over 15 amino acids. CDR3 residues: CASFRRDRGQETQYF. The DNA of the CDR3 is TGCGCCAGCTTTAGAAGGGACAGGGGCCAAGAGACCCAGTACTTC.

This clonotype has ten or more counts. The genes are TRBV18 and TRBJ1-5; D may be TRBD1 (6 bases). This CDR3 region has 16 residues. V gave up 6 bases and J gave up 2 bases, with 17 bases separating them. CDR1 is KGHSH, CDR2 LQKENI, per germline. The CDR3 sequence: CASSQNTGTRNQPQHF. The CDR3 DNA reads TGTGCCAGCTCCCAAAATACCGGGACACGCAATCAGCCCCAGCATTTT.

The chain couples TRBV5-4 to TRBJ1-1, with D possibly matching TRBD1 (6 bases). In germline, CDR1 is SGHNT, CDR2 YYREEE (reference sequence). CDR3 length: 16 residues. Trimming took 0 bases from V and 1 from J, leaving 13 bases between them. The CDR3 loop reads CASSLATNRANTEAFF. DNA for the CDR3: TGTGCCAGCAGCTTGGCGACGAACAGGGCGAACACTGAAGCTTTCTTT.

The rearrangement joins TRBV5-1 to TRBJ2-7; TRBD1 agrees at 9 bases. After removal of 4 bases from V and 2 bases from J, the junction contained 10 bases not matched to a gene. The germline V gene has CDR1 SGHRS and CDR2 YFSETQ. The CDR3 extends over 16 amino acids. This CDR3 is CASSQRGTGITYEQYF. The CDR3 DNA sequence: TGCGCCAGCAGCCAACGTGGGACAGGGATAACCTACGAGCAGTACTTC.

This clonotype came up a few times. The CDR3 reads CASSRGTANEKLFF. As DNA, the CDR3 is TGCGCCAGCAGTCGCGGGACAGCTAATGAAAAACTGTTTTTT. The chain employs TRBV5-1 and TRBJ1-4, with 7 bases identical to TRBD1. The CDR3 length is 14 residues. Germline V gene lookup returns CDR1 SGHRS and CDR2 YFSETQ. With V trimmed by 5 bases and J by 3 bases, 4 bases remained unmatched.

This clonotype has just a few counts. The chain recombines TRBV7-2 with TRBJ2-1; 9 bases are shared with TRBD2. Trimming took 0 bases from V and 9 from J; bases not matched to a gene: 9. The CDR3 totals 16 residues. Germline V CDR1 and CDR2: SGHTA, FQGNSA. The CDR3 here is CASSLASGRTSSEQFF. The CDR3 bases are TGTGCCAGCAGCTTAGCTAGCGGGAGAACCTCCAGTGAGCAGTTCTTC.

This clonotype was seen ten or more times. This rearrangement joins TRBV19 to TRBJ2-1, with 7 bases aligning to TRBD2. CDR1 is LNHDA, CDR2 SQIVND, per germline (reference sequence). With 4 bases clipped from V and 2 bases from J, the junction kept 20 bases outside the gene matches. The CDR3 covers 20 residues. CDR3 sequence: CASSTQARGGPFATYNEQFF. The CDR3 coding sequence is TGTGCCAGTAGTACCCAGGCGAGGGGAGGGCCATTCGCCACCTACAATGAGCAGTTCTTC.

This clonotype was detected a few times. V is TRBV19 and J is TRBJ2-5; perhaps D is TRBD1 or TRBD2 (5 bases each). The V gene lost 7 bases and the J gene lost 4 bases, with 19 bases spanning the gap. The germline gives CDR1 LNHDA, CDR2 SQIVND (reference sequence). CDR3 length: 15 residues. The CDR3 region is CASTNNGAAGETQYF. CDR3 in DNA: TGTGCCAGTACCAACAATGGGGCCGCGGGAGAGACCCAGTACTTC.

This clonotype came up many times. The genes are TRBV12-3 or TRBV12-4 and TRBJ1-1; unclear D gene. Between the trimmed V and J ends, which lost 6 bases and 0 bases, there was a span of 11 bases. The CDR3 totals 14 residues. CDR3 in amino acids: CASRVTPMNTEAFF. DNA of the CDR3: TGTGCCAGCAGAGTGACACCGATGAACACTGAAGCTTTCTTT.

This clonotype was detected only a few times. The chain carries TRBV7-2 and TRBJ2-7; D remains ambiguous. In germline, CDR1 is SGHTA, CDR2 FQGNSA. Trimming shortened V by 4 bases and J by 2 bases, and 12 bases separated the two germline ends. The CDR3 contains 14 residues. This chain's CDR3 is CASSSPSRAYEQYF. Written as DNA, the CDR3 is TGTGCCAGCAGCTCTCCTTCCCGGGCCTACGAGCAGTACTTC.

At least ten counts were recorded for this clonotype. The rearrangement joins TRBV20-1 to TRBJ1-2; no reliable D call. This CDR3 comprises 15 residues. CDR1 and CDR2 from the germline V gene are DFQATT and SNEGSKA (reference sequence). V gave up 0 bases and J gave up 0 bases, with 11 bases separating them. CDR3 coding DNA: TGCAGTGCTAGAGAAGGATTCCCCCCTAACTATGGCTACACCTTC. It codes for CSAREGFPPNYGYTF.

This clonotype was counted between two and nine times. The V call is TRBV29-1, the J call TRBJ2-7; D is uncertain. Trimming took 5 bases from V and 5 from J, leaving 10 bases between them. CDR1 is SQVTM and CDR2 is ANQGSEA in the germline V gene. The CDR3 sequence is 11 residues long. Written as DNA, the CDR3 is TGCAGCGTTATCAGGATCGACGAGCAGTACTTC. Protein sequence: CSVIRIDEQYF.

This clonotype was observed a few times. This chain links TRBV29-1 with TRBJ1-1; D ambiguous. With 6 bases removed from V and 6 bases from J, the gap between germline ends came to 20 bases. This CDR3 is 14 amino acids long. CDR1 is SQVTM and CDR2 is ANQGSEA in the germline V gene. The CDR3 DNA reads TGCAGCGTAATTGGGCGGCAGACGGACGCTGAAGCTTTCTTT. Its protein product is CSVIGRQTDAEAFF.

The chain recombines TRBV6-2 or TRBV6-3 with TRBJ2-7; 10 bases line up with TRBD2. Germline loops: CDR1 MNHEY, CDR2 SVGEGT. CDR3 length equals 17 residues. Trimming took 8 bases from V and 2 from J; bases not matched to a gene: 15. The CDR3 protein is CASERRHIAGGPYEQYV. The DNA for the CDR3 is TGTGCCAGCGAAAGACGGCACATAGCGGGAGGCCCCTACGAGCAGTACGTC.

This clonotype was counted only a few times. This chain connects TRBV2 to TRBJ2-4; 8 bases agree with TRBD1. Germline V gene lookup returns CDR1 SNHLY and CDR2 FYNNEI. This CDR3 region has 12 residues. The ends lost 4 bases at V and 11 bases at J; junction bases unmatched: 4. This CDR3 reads CASSARGRFQYF. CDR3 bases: TGTGCCAGCAGTGCCAGGGGGCGGTTTCAGTACTTC.

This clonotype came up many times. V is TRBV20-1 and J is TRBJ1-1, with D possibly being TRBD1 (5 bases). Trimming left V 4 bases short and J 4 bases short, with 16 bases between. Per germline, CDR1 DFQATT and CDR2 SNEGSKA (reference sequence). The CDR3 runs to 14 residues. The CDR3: CSATYQGGATEAFF. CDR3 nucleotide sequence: TGCAGTGCTACCTACCAGGGAGGTGCCACTGAAGCTTTCTTT.

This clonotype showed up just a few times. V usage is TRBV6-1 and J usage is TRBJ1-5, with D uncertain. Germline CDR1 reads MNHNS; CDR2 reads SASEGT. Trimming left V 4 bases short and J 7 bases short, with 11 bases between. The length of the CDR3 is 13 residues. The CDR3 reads CASSVFPDQPQHF. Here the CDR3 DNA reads TGTGCCAGCAGTGTTTTTCCGGACCAGCCCCAGCATTTT.

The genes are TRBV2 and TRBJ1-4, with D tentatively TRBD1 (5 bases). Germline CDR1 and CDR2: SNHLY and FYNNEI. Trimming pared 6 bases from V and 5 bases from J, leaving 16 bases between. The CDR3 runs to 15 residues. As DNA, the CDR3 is TGTGCCAGCAGGCCTCAGACAGACAACAATGAAAAACTGTTTTTT. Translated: CASRPQTDNNEKLFF.

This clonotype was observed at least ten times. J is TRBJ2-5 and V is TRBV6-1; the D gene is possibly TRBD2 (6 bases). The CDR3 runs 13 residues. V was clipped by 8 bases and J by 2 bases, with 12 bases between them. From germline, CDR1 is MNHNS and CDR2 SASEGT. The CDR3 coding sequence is TGTGCCAGCTCGCGGGACCTACAAGAGACCCAGTACTTC. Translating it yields CASSRDLQETQYF.

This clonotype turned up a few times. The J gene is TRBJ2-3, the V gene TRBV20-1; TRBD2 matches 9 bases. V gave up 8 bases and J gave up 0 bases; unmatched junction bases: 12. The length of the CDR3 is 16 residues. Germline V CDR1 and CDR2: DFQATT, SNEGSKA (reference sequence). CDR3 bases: TGCAGTTCGCAGGGGACAACTAGCGGGAGCACAGATACGCAGTATTTT. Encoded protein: CSSQGTTSGSTDTQYF.

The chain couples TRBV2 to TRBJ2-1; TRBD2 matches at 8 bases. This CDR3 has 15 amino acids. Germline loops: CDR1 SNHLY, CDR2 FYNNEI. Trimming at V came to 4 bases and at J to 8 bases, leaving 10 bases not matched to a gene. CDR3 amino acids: CASSAGLVWLYEQFF. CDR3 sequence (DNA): TGTGCCAGCAGTGCGGGACTAGTTTGGTTGTATGAGCAGTTCTTC.